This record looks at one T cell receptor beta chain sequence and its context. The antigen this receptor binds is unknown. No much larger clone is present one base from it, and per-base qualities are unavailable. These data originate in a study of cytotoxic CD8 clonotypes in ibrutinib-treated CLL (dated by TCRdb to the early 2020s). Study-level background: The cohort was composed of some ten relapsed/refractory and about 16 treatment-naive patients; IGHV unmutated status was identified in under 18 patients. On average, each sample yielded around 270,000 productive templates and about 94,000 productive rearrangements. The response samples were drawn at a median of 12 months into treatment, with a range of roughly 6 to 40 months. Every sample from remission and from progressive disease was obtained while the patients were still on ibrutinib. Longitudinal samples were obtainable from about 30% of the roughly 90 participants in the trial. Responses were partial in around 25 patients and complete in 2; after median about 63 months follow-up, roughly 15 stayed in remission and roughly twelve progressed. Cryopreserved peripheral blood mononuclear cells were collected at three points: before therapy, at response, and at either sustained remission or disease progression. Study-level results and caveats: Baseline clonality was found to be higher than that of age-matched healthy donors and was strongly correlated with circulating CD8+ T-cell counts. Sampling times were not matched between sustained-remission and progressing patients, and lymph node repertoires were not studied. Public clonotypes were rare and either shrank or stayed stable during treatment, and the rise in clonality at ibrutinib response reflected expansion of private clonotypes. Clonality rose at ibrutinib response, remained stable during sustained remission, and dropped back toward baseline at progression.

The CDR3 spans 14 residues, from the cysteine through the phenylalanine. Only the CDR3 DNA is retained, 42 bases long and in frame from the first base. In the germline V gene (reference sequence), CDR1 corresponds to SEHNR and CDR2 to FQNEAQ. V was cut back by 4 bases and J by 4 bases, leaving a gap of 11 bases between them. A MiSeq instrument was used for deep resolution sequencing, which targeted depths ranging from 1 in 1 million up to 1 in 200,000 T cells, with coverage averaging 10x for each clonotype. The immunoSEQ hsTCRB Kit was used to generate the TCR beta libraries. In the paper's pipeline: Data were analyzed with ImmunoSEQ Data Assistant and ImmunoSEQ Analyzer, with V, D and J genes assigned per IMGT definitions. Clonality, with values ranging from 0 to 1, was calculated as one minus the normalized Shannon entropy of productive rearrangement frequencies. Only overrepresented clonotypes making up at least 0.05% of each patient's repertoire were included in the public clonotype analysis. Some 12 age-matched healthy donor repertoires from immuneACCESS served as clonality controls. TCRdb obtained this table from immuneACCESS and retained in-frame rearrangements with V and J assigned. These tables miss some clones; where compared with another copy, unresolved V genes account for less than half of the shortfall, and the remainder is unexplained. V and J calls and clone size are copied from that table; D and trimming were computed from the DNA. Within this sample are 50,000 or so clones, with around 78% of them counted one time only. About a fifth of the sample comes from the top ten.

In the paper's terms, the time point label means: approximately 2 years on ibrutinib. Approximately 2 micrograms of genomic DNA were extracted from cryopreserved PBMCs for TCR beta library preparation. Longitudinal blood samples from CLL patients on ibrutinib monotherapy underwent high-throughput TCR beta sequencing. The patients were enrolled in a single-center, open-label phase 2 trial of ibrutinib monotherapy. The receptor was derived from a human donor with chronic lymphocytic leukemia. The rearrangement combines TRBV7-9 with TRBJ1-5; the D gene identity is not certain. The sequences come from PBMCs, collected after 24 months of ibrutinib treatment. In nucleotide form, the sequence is TGTGCCAGCAGCTCCACCCCTGGGAATCAGCCCCAGCATTTT. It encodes CASSSTPGNQPQHF.